This T cell receptor (beta chain) came from a study of radiation and T cells in renal cell carcinoma. Findings of the study overall: Top 100 clonotypes averaged approximately 54% in irradiated versus around 40% in nephrectomy-only tumors. Compared with controls, irradiated tumors had more, larger dominant CDR3 motifs.

As concerns this clone: The antigen is not known.

Treatment here: treatment-naive control, cytoreductive nephrectomy. Control samples are tumors resected by cytoreductive nephrectomy without prior radiation. CDR1 and CDR2 (germline): SNHLY, FYNNEI. The CDR3 contains 15 residues. V was pared by 7 bases and J by 5 bases, with 9 bases of the junction left unmatched. Here immunoSEQ multiplex PCR was the method, and the copy in TCRdb shows in-frame clones only, minus some. The table includes 15,000 or so clones, more than 55% detected once. The sequencing used tumor tissue, collected from a patient whose treatment was nephrectomy without radiotherapy. This clonotype originated in a man aged 55 to 70 with renal cell carcinoma. The chain joins TRBV2 to TRBJ2-2, with 8 bases matching TRBD2. CDR3 loop: CASTPGSGVTGELFF. In DNA form, the CDR3 reads TGTGCCAGCACCCCGGGTAGCGGGGTGACCGGGGAGCTGTTTTTT.